The 16 T cell receptor beta chains reported below all come from one sample, sequenced in a study of T cells in Graves' hyperthyroidism and ophthalmopathy. TCR beta CDR3 sequences were amplified from RNA transcripts. The TCR CDR3 was amplified in a first-round RT-PCR using the HTBI primer set. TCRdb re-analysed the multiplex PCR reads in MiXCR, keeping a single row per CDR3 protein. The sample shows 600,000 to 650,000 distinct CDR3 sequences, about 20% of them seen only once. The sequencing input was blood. The receptors here all came from a man aged 25 to 40 with Graves' ophthalmopathy.

The chain joins TRBV24-1 to TRBJ2-5, with D tentatively TRBD2 (6 bases). The V and J ends lost 6 bases and 3 bases respectively, with 19 bases between them. Germline V gives CDR1 KGHDR, CDR2 SFDVKD. This CDR3 comprises 16 residues. CDR3 coding DNA: TGTGCCACCAGTAATTCCGGGACTCAGCATAAAGAGACCCAGTACTTC. Translated: CATSNSGTQHKETQYF.

This clonotype has ten or more counts. The chain has TRBV3-1 and TRBJ1-1; the D is unclear. Germline loops: CDR1 LGHDT, CDR2 YNNKEL (reference sequence). V lost 4 bases and J lost 3, with 12 bases in between. The CDR3 contains 14 residues. CDR3 region: CASSRMKSHTEAFF. CDR3 sequence (DNA): TGTGCCAGCAGCCGAATGAAGTCCCACACTGAAGCTTTCTTT.

The chain carries TRBV30 and TRBJ2-7, with 14 bases matching TRBD2. The length of the CDR3 is 14 residues. Trimming cost V 5 bases and J 4 bases; bases outside gene matches: 4. The V gene's germline CDR1 is GTSNPN and CDR2 SVGIG (reference sequence). The CDR3 protein is CAWARTSGGYEQYF. CDR3 bases: TGTGCCTGGGCCCGGACTAGCGGGGGGTACGAGCAGTACTTC.

The rearrangement uses TRBV7-2 and TRBJ2-7; possibly TRBD1 or TRBD2 for D (6 bases each). Germline CDR1 SGHTA, CDR2 FQGNSA. V was trimmed by 2 bases and J by 5 bases, leaving 13 bases between them. The CDR3 has 14 residues. This CDR3 is CASSLRRGRDEQYF. In nucleotides, the CDR3 is TGTGCCAGCAGCTTAAGACGGGGGCGCGACGAGCAGTACTTC.

The chain joins TRBV6-1 to TRBJ2-7; D call uncertain. Trimming removed 3 bases from V and 0 bases from J, with 18 bases in between. CDR1 is MNHNS, CDR2 SASEGT, per germline. The CDR3 length is 17 residues. In DNA form, the CDR3 reads TGTGCCAGCAGTGAGAACCTTTCCGGCAGACGCTCCTACGAGCAGTACTTC. Encoded protein: CASSENLSGRRSYEQYF.

This clonotype was counted between two and nine times. The CDR3 DNA reads TGTGCCTGGAGCTCTTATGGAAACACCATATATTTT. The encoded protein is CAWSSYGNTIYF. The genes are TRBV30 and TRBJ1-3; D unresolved. Trimming pared 3 bases from V and 3 bases from J, leaving 6 bases between. The CDR3 contains 12 residues. Germline values: CDR1 GTSNPN, CDR2 SVGIG (reference sequence).

This clonotype was seen a handful of times. V and J are TRBV2 and TRBJ2-1, with a possible D match to TRBD1 (5 bases). V was trimmed by 7 bases and J by 5 bases, leaving 9 bases between them. This CDR3 has 12 amino acids. Germline CDR1 reads SNHLY; CDR2 reads FYNNEI. DNA for the CDR3: TGTGCCAGCATGAAGGGGCACAATGAGCAGTTCTTC. Its translation: CASMKGHNEQFF.

This clonotype was counted a single time. The genes are TRBV5-8 and TRBJ1-1, with unresolved D. Looked up from germline, CDR1 is SGHTS and CDR2 is YDEGEE. This CDR3 has 14 amino acids. V lost 0 bases and J 6 bases, leaving 12 bases between the germline ends. This CDR3 is CASSLVWDGAEAFF. The CDR3 bases are TGTGCCAGCAGCTTGGTCTGGGATGGCGCTGAAGCTTTCTTT. Looking up the rest from reference TRBV5-8 and TRBJ1-1 gives the full variable domain: EAGVTQSPTHLIKTRGQQATLRCSPISGHTSVYWYQQALGLGLQFLLWYDEGEERNRGNFPPRFSGRQFPNYSSELNVNALELEDSALYLCASSLVWDGAEAFFGQGTRLTVV.

This chain links TRBV18 with TRBJ2-7, with 11 bases matching TRBD2. Germline V gene lookup returns CDR1 KGHSH and CDR2 LQKENI. The CDR3 sequence is 18 residues long. With V trimmed by 2 bases and J by 7 bases, 16 bases remained unmatched. The CDR3 DNA reads as TGTGCCAGCTCACCAGGGGACCGACTAGCGGGACCCCCCTGGGAGCAGTACTTC. Protein: CASSPGDRLAGPPWEQYF. The full variable domain, with the rest looked up from reference TRBV18 and TRBJ2-7, is NAGVMQNPRHLVRRRGQEARLRCSPMKGHSHVYWYRQLPEEGLKFMVYLQKENIIDESGMPKERFSAEFPKEGPSILRIQQVVRGDSAAYFCASSPGDRLAGPPWEQYFGPGTRLTVT.

This clonotype was detected ten times or more. V and J are TRBV18 and TRBJ1-1, with TRBD1 as a possible D gene (5 bases). The CDR3 loop spans 13 amino acids. From germline, CDR1 is KGHSH and CDR2 LQKENI. V was shortened by 8 bases and J by 2 bases, with 12 bases between the two germline ends. CDR3 nucleotide sequence: TGTGCCAGCAGCGCAGGACAAAACACTGAAGCTTTCTTT. Its protein is CASSAGQNTEAFF. The full variable domain, rest sourced from reference TRBV18 and TRBJ1-1, is NAGVMQNPRHLVRRRGQEARLRCSPMKGHSHVYWYRQLPEEGLKFMVYLQKENIIDESGMPKERFSAEFPKEGPSILRIQQVVRGDSAAYFCASSAGQNTEAFFGQGTRLTVV.

About this clonotype: A much larger clone differs from this one at a single base, so this may be a read error. The chain links TRBV30 to TRBJ2-7; D unclear. Germline V gene sequence: CDR1 GTSNPN, CDR2 SVGIG (reference sequence). The V gene lost 4 bases and the J gene lost 4 bases, with 11 bases spanning the gap. This CDR3 is 12 amino acids long. The CDR3 DNA reads as TGTGCCTGGAACAGTGTGGGTTACGAGCAGTACTTC. Protein product: CAWNSVGYEQYF. Full variable domain (missing parts from reference TRBV30 and TRBJ2-7): SQTIHQWPATLVQPVGSPLSLECTVEGTSNPNLYWYRQAAGRGLQLLFYSVGIGQISSEVPQNLSASRPQDRQFILSSKKLLLSDSGFYLCAWNSVGYEQYFGPGTRLTVT.

This clonotype was counted ten times or more. The V gene is TRBV5-1, the J gene TRBJ1-2; D might be TRBD1 (6 bases). The CDR3 extends over 13 amino acids. The V end was cut by 0 bases, the J end by 8 bases, with 11 bases between. Germline loops: CDR1 SGHRS, CDR2 YFSETQ. CDR3 sequence (DNA): TGCGCCAGCAGCTTGGCCGGACAGCAAGGCTACACCTTC. It specifies CASSLAGQQGYTF.

The chain employs TRBV5-8 and TRBJ2-1; D possibly corresponds to TRBD1 (5 bases). Germline CDR1 SGHTS, CDR2 YDEGEE. CDR3 length equals 16 residues. Trimming pared 1 base from V and 4 bases from J, leaving 15 bases between. CDR3 bases: TGTGCCAGCAGCTTGTTTGGGGCAAAATTATACAATGAGCAGTTCTTC. Translation: CASSLFGAKLYNEQFF.

This rearrangement joins TRBV27 to TRBJ1-5; the D gene is possibly TRBD1 (5 bases). Per the germline V gene, CDR1 is MNHEY and CDR2 is SMNVEV (reference sequence). The CDR3 spans 12 residues. V lost 6 bases and J lost 3, with 6 bases in between. This CDR3 reads CASSRVNQPQHF. The CDR3 DNA sequence: TGTGCCAGCAGCAGGGTCAATCAGCCCCAGCATTTT.

This clonotype was picked up a small number of times. The gene calls are TRBV4-1 and TRBJ1-1, with D tentatively TRBD1 (6 bases). CDR3 length: 16 residues. Trimming stripped 3 bases from V and 2 bases from J, with 16 bases between. Germline values: CDR1 MGHRA, CDR2 YSYEKL. The CDR3 bases are TGCGCCAGCAGCCATTCAATGTCGGACAGTAACACTGAAGCTTTCTTT. Protein: CASSHSMSDSNTEAFF.

The table lists this clonotype with many counts. The rearrangement links TRBV20-1 to TRBJ2-3; D may be TRBD1 or TRBD2 (5 bases each). Trimming removed 1 base at V and 2 bases at J, with 16 bases between. CDR3 size: 16 residues. Germline loops: CDR1 DFQATT, CDR2 SNEGSKA (reference sequence). For the CDR3, the DNA is TGCAGTGCTAGAGTCAGAGGGGACCTTTACACAGATACGCAGTATTTT. Protein sequence: CSARVRGDLYTDTQYF.